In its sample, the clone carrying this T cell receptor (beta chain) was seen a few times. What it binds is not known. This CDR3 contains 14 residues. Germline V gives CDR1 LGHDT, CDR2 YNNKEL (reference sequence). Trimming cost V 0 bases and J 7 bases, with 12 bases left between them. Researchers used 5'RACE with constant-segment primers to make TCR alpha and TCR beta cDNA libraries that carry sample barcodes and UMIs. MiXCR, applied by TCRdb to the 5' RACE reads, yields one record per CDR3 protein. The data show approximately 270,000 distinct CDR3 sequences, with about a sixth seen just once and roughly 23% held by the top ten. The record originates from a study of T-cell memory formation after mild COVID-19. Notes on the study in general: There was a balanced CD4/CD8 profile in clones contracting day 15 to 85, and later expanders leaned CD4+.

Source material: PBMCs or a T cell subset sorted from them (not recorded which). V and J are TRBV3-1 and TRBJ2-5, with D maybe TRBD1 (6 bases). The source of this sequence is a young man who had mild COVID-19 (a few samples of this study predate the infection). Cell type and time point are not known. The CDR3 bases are TGTGCCAGCAGCCAAGAACAGGGCGTCGTGACCCAGTACTTC. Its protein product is CASSQEQGVVTQYF.